This TCR beta chain was obtained from a study of CD8 T cells in Susac syndrome (dated by TCRdb to the late 2010s). About the investigation overall: Repertoire sequencing was used to test whether CD8+ T cell activation and differentiation in Susac syndrome was antigen driven.

High-throughput TCR beta sequencing profiled peripheral blood CD8+ and CD4+ T cells from healthy donors, Susac syndrome patients and multiple sclerosis patients. The healthy donors served as controls matched for age and sex. Bulk CD8+ and CD4+ T cells were purified by magnetic negative isolation, while CD8+ TEMRA cells were enriched using FACS. Blood was drawn into EDTA tubes, processed within 24 hours, and PBMCs were isolated by density gradient centrifugation. PBMCs intended for TCR sequencing were cryopreserved in liquid nitrogen and thawed later in a water bath at 37 degrees C. Purity of sorted or isolated CD4+, CD8+ and CD8+ TEMRA cells was at least 90%. RNA was extracted using the RNeasy kit, and roughly 0.5 to 1 microgram was reverse transcribed with random hexamers. The immunoSEQ multiplex PCR assay, which covers 54 Vbeta and 13 Jbeta segments, was used to amplify TCR beta CDR3 regions. PCR amplification bias was corrected by using a synthetic template baseline for primer optimization and computational correction. In the authors' own workflow: Only productive sequences were kept, with reads annotated to V, D and J genes according to IMGT and analyzed in immunoSEQ Analyzer. To calculate clonality, Shannon entropy was normalized by log2 of the number of productive unique sequences and then subtracted from one. For each patient and control, public and private clones were evaluated within the 100 most prevalent clones. Clones were defined as Susac-specific when absent from the healthy and MS cohorts, from fewer than 1,300 published viral clones and from other ImmuneACCESS disease sequences. The public sequencing data were trimmed at Q25 with fastp and processed into clonotypes with MiXCR by TCRdb, which kept only in-frame beta chains. Every distinct CDR3 protein forms one entry, paired with its most common genes and DNA. TCRdb's processing, not the authors' own work, is the source of the V and J calls. This sample has 150,000 to 200,000 distinct CDR3 sequences in its table, and about 94% of those were observed once. The top ten hold 0.13% of the sample.

Findings and caveats that apply to the study as a whole: The number of individuals in the TCR sequencing and HLA analysis was acknowledged as relatively small.

Of note for this clonotype: What antigen it recognizes has not been identified. No base quality information exists; no much larger clone differs at one position.

The specimen sequenced was CD4+ T cells from PBMCs. The receptor's source is a human donor in good health.

The CDR3 loop reads CASSLDGRNTIYF. The nucleotide sequence reads as follows: TGTGCCAGCAGTTTAGACGGGAGAAACACCATATATTTT. The chain was built from TRBV28 and TRBJ1-3; no confident D gene assignment can be made. From the cysteine through the phenylalanine, the CDR3 covers 13 amino acids. This entry keeps only the CDR3 DNA: 39 bases, framed from base 1. The germline V gene specifies MDHEN as CDR1 and SYDVKM as CDR2. V and J are truncated by 2 bases and 5 bases respectively, leaving an intervening sequence of 7 bases. Supplemented by the reference TRBV28 and TRBJ1-3 proteins around the CDR3, the complete variable domain is DVKVTQSSRYLVKRTGEKVFLECVQDMDHENMFWYRQDPGLGLRLIYFSYDVKMKEKGDIPEGYSVSREKKERFSLILESASTNQTSMYLCASSLDGRNTIYFGEGSWLTVV.